The rows below give T cell receptor beta chains drawn from one sample of a study of T cell responses to AZD1222 COVID-19 vaccine. Some clones are missing from TCRdb's copy, which holds only in-frame ones; the method was immunoSEQ multiplex PCR. The sample lists about 100,000 clones, 88% occurring once. This specimen consisted of peripheral blood, obtained on day 0 of AZD1222 vaccination. Source of these receptors: an adult in good health. Both conserved end residues are trimmed from each CDR3. The order of the fields is V gene, J gene, D gene, clone size, CDR3 protein. The D gene is left open where the match is weak. Not all rows give a size; the values are once, few, many and, for expanded clones, a class.

TRBV6-6	TRBJ1-6	-	few	ASSPNSGQTYNSPLH
TRBV12-3/TRBV12-4	TRBJ2-1	-	once	ASSRDGNNEQF
TRBV2	TRBJ2-7	TRBD2	-	ASSRISGRWDSGAYEQY
TRBV30	TRBJ2-1	-	-	AWSVRTDYNEQF
TRBV19	TRBJ1-5	-	-	ASRFNDDRDSNQPQH
TRBV5-6	TRBJ1-6	-	-	ASSDRAASNSPLH
TRBV4-2	TRBJ2-3	TRBD2	-	ASSQEVGLAGGPSDTQY
TRBV29-1	TRBJ2-7	TRBD2	-	SVGKSGRAREQY
TRBV28	TRBJ1-1	-	-	ASSHEYGAGETEAF
TRBV7-9	TRBJ2-3	-	-	ASSFEVDTQY
TRBV7-9	TRBJ1-2	-	-	ASSLAGPTTYGYT
TRBV6-5	TRBJ2-1	-	-	ASSYETRGWNEQF
TRBV30	TRBJ1-6	TRBD1	-	ALDRGPHYNSPLH
TRBV6-2/TRBV6-3	TRBJ2-1	TRBD2	-	ASSYSRDYWF
TRBV11-3	TRBJ2-2	-	-	ASSPTTNTGELF
TRBV7-8	TRBJ1-4	-	-	ASSLRISTNEKLF
TRBV19	TRBJ1-6	-	-	ASSDRSSYNSPLH
TRBV5-4	TRBJ2-1	-	-	ASSFGGTGNEQF
TRBV7-2	TRBJ2-5	-	-	ASSLGGVGGETQY
TRBV6-2/TRBV6-3	TRBJ2-3	-	-	ASSFPGSTDTQY
TRBV11-2	TRBJ2-3	-	-	ASSLVAYRTDTQY
TRBV2	TRBJ2-7	TRBD2	-	ASALAGFEQY
TRBV5-1	TRBJ1-1	-	-	ASSPMGRVGNTEAF
TRBV24-1	TRBJ1-2	-	-	ATSDAWSDGYT
TRBV15	TRBJ2-7	-	medium-sized	ATSKSGTSQSEQY
TRBV28	TRBJ1-1	TRBD1	-	ASSSYRGRTEAF
TRBV9	TRBJ2-5	TRBD2	-	ASSVDPPGGNSETQY
TRBV2	TRBJ2-2	TRBD2	-	ASSEAFSSGRTGELF
TRBV2	TRBJ2-7	-	medium-sized	ASTGSVAYEQY
TRBV2	TRBJ1-2	-	-	ASSEIFTLEFNYGYT
TRBV11-3	TRBJ1-1	-	-	ASSFDRNTEAF
TRBV18	TRBJ1-5	TRBD1	-	ASSPTGGSNQPQH